A single sample gave rise to the 30 T cell receptor beta chains below, sequenced in a study of blood T cell repertoires in COVID-19 (dated by TCRdb to 2019 to 2021). Receptor libraries were prepared by the immunoSEQ multiplex PCR assay. The table comes from immuneACCESS by way of TCRdb, which keeps in-frame sequences with V and J called. Part of the clones is missing from these tables; in studies checked, under half for an unresolved V gene and the rest for unknown reasons. The sample table lists approximately 250,000 clones, about 91% of them with a count of one. The biggest ten clones account for roughly 2.9% of the sample. The sample was PBMCs or T cells enriched from blood (not recorded which). The receptor source for this set is a man in his forties who had been exposed to COVID-19.

The rearrangement joins TRBV5-1 to TRBJ2-3; 8 bases line up with TRBD2. Germline CDR1 and CDR2: SGHRS and YFSETQ. J gave up 6 bases and V 4 bases, and 19 bases lay outside the gene matches. CDR3 length: 18 amino acids. The CDR3 DNA is TGCGCCAGCAGCCACACCCCAGGACTAGCCGGTGGAGTGGATACGCAGTATTTT. Protein sequence: CASSHTPGLAGGVDTQYF.

This clone was found once. As DNA, the CDR3 is TGTGCCAGCAGCTCCCGACAGGCCACAGGGCCCCAGCATTTT. This translates into CASSSRQATGPQHF. The chain links TRBV13 to TRBJ1-5; D might be TRBD1 (6 bases). The CDR3 totals 14 residues. Germline V gene data show CDR1 as PRHDT and CDR2 as FYEKMQ (reference sequence). V dropped 4 bases and J dropped 9 bases, with 16 bases sitting between them.

V usage is TRBV5-1 and J usage is TRBJ2-3; tentatively, D is TRBD2 (5 bases). V dropped 0 bases and J dropped 6 bases, with 11 bases sitting between them. The CDR3 length is 14 residues. CDR1 is SGHRS, CDR2 YFSETQ, per germline. The CDR3 nucleotides are TGCGCCAGCAGCTTGGGGGGAGTCGAGGATACGCAGTATTTT. Amino acid sequence: CASSLGGVEDTQYF.

The CDR3 loop is CASSQELGVAGGPWDEQFF. The CDR3 region has the DNA TGCGCCAGCAGCCAAGAATTGGGGGTAGCGGGAGGGCCGTGGGATGAGCAGTTCTTC. The rearrangement joins TRBV4-3 to TRBJ2-1, with 11 bases identical to TRBD2. Germline V gives CDR1 LGHNA, CDR2 YSLEER. The CDR3 has 19 residues. J was trimmed by 8 bases and V by 0 bases; bases with no gene match: 15.

This chain connects TRBV19 to TRBJ1-6, with D possibly being TRBD1 (6 bases). The CDR3 has 15 amino acids. The germline V gene has CDR1 LNHDA and CDR2 SQIVND (reference sequence). V shed 7 bases and J shed 6 bases, with 16 bases lying between them. The CDR3 region has the DNA TGTGCCAGTACTACAGGGTTTACACTTAATTCACCCCTCCACTTT. Translated: CASTTGFTLNSPLHF.

V is TRBV28 and J is TRBJ2-2; 7 nucleotides line up with TRBD2. The trim removed 5 bases at V and 4 bases at J, leaving 7 bases unmatched. The CDR3 consists of 15 residues. The germline V gene encodes CDR1 MDHEN and CDR2 SYDVKM. The CDR3 DNA sequence: TGTGCCAGCAGTACCATCAGCGGGATCACCGGGGAGCTGTTTTTT. Residues: CASSTISGITGELFF. Supplemented by reference TRBV28 and TRBJ2-2, the full variable domain reads DVKVTQSSRYLVKRTGEKVFLECVQDMDHENMFWYRQDPGLGLRLIYFSYDVKMKEKGDIPEGYSVSREKKERFSLILESASTNQTSMYLCASSTISGITGELFFGEGSRLTVL.

The gene calls are TRBV24-1 and TRBJ1-5; no definite D call. From germline, CDR1 is KGHDR and CDR2 SFDVKD. CDR3 length: 14 amino acids. V was trimmed by 9 bases and J by 0 bases, leaving 11 bases between them. CDR3 nucleotides: TGTGCCACCGGGTCGGGGTTTAGCAATCAGCCCCAGCATTTT. Amino acid sequence: CATGSGFSNQPQHF.

The chain joins TRBV28 to TRBJ1-5, with D possibly matching TRBD1 (5 bases). CDR1 MDHEN and CDR2 SYDVKM come from the germline V gene. Trimming cost V 5 bases and J 2 bases, with 13 bases left between them. The CDR3 runs to 15 residues. This CDR3 is CASSLRGSGNQPQHF. The CDR3 DNA follows: TGTGCCAGCAGTCTAAGGGGAAGCGGCAATCAGCCCCAGCATTTT.

The rearrangement joins TRBV5-4 to TRBJ2-7, with 13 bases fitting TRBD2. The CDR3 is made up of 17 amino acids. From germline, CDR1 is SGHNT and CDR2 YYREEE (reference sequence). Germline trimming cut 2 bases from V and 7 bases from J; bases unmatched to any gene: 12. DNA of the CDR3: TGTGCCAGCAGCTTACGAACTAGCGGGAGGGCCTACGGGGAGCAGTACTTC. Protein sequence: CASSLRTSGRAYGEQYF.

The rearrangement joins TRBV7-2 to TRBJ2-2; D is possibly TRBD2 (5 bases). The CDR3 is 14 residues long. Germline values: CDR1 SGHTA, CDR2 FQGNSA. Trimming removed 5 bases from V and 1 base from J, with 8 bases in between. For the CDR3, the DNA is TGTGCCAGCAGCCCGGACTGGAACACCGGGGAGCTGTTTTTT. Amino acids: CASSPDWNTGELFF.

The CDR3 DNA follows: TGTGCCAGCAGTGATCACGCCCTCACGGACACTGAAGCTTTCTTT. This sequence encodes CASSDHALTDTEAFF. The chain carries TRBV25-1 and TRBJ1-1; unclear D gene. The CDR3 covers 15 residues. V lost 3 bases to trimming and J lost 3 bases, with 14 bases between them. CDR1 MGHDK and CDR2 SYGVNS come from the germline V gene.

The chain employs TRBV30 and TRBJ1-2, with TRBD1 identical over 7 bases. This CDR3 is built from 14 residues. The germline V gene has CDR1 GTSNPN and CDR2 SVGIG (reference sequence). V shed 2 bases, J shed 4 bases, and the junction held 7 bases outside the gene matches. CDR3 in DNA: TGTGCCTGGAGTAGACAGGGTTTGGTCTATGGCTACACCTTC. It yields the protein CAWSRQGLVYGYTF.

This clone has just a few counts. The rearrangement links TRBV5-1 to TRBJ2-2; weak D call: TRBD2 (5 bases). Germline lookup yields CDR1 SGHRS and CDR2 YFSETQ. Trimming shortened V by 4 bases and J by 4 bases, and 20 bases separated the two germline ends. There are 17 residues in the CDR3. The CDR3 DNA follows: TGCGCCAGCAGCCGCCAACCCCTGAGGGCGGGCACCGGGGAGCTGTTTTTT. This translates into CASSRQPLRAGTGELFF.

The CDR3 DNA is TGTGCCAGTAGTACGTGGGACTCAAACAATGAGCAGTTCTTC. This gives the protein CASSTWDSNNEQFF. The chain joins TRBV19 to TRBJ2-1; D possibly corresponds to TRBD2 (6 bases). The CDR3 has 14 residues. Germline values: CDR1 LNHDA, CDR2 SQIVND (reference sequence). The germline V and J ends were trimmed by 4 bases and 5 bases, with 12 bases remaining between them.

This chain links TRBV11-2 with TRBJ2-2, with D maybe TRBD2 (5 bases). From germline, CDR1 is SGHAT and CDR2 FQNNGV. This CDR3 contains 16 residues. Trimming stripped 6 bases from V and 0 bases from J, with 14 bases between. CDR3 nucleotide sequence: TGTGCCAGCAGTGGGTTTGCGGGTGCGAACACCGGGGAGCTGTTTTTT. Its protein is CASSGFAGANTGELFF.

This sequence joins TRBV4-3 and TRBJ2-1, with TRBD2 matching over 10 bases. From germline, CDR1 is LGHNA and CDR2 YSLEER. This CDR3 comprises 14 residues. The trim removed 2 bases at V and 9 bases at J, leaving 4 bases unmatched. CDR3 in amino acids: CASSQTGTSAEQFF. The CDR3 coding sequence is TGCGCCAGCAGCCAAACCGGGACTAGCGCTGAGCAGTTCTTC.

The sample holds one count of this clone. The J gene is TRBJ1-1, the V gene TRBV5-1, with 8 bases identical to TRBD1. CDR1 SGHRS and CDR2 YFSETQ come from the germline V gene. The CDR3 is 15 amino acids. V was pared by 0 bases and J by 6 bases, with 7 bases of the junction left unmatched. This CDR3 is CASSLGQGRRSEAFF. The CDR3 bases are TGCGCCAGCAGCTTGGGACAGGGGCGAAGATCTGAAGCTTTCTTT.

The chain has TRBV10-2 and TRBJ2-7; tentative D call: TRBD2 (7 bases). From germline, CDR1 is WSHSY and CDR2 SAAADI. The ends were cut back, 7 bases at V and 6 bases at J, with 10 bases in the middle. CDR3 length: 11 residues. CDR3 residues: CASTGGGEQYF. The CDR3 DNA reads as TGCGCCAGCACGGGGGGCGGCGAGCAGTACTTC.

Comment on this clone: Other nucleotide sequences in the sample specify the same CDR3. The rearrangement joins TRBV2 to TRBJ1-5; no firm D call. The germline V gene encodes CDR1 SNHLY and CDR2 FYNNEI. V dropped 4 bases and J dropped 0 bases, with 7 bases sitting between them. The CDR3 is 14 residues long. The CDR3 is CASSVRGSNQPQHF. The CDR3 DNA sequence: TGTGCCAGCAGTGTACGGGGTAGCAATCAGCCCCAGCATTTT.

The genes are TRBV5-8 and TRBJ1-1; D is unresolved. This CDR3 is 13 amino acids long. Germline V CDR1 and CDR2: SGHTS, YDEGEE. V lost 1 base and J 4 bases, leaving 8 bases between the germline ends. The CDR3 DNA reads TGTGCCAGCAGCTTGTATCTACTCACTGAAGCTTTCTTT. It is translated as CASSLYLLTEAFF. The full variable domain, rest sourced from reference TRBV5-8 and TRBJ1-1, is EAGVTQSPTHLIKTRGQQATLRCSPISGHTSVYWYQQALGLGLQFLLWYDEGEERNRGNFPPRFSGRQFPNYSSELNVNALELEDSALYLCASSLYLLTEAFFGQGTRLTVV.

Comment on this clone: Other DNA variants within this sample encode the same CDR3. This chain links TRBV28 with TRBJ2-1, with D hard to call. The CDR3 totals 12 residues. V was trimmed by 3 bases and J by 6 bases, leaving 6 bases between them. Looked up from germline, CDR1 is MDHEN and CDR2 is SYDVKM. The CDR3 is CASSFRGNEQFF. The CDR3 region has the DNA TGTGCCAGCAGTTTTCGCGGCAATGAGCAGTTCTTC.

This clone has only one observation. The V gene is TRBV30, the J gene TRBJ2-5; TRBD2 is a possible D gene (6 bases). The germline CDR1 and CDR2 sequences are GTSNPN and SVGIG (reference sequence). The CDR3 loop spans 13 amino acids. V was trimmed by 0 bases and J by 3 bases, leaving 8 bases between them. DNA for the CDR3: TGTGCCTGGAGTGTATTAGCGGAAGAGACCCAGTACTTC. Protein: CAWSVLAEETQYF.

This chain links TRBV24-1 with TRBJ2-2, with 9 positions matching TRBD1. Trimming removed 3 bases from V and 1 base from J; junction bases left unmatched: 2. The CDR3 spans 16 residues. The germline V gene encodes CDR1 KGHDR and CDR2 SFDVKD. CDR3 loop: CATSDQGQGNTGELFF. CDR3 coding DNA: TGTGCCACCAGTGATCAGGGACAGGGGAACACCGGGGAGCTGTTTTTT.

The V call is TRBV4-3, the J call TRBJ2-1, with TRBD1 matching 8 bases. Germline CDR1 is LGHNA and CDR2 is YSLEER. V dropped 0 bases and J dropped 7; count of bases not matched to a gene: 5. The CDR3 runs 15 residues. The chain's CDR3 is CASSQDQGAGNEQFF. CDR3 DNA sequence: TGCGCCAGCAGCCAAGATCAGGGGGCGGGAAATGAGCAGTTCTTC.

The CDR3 region is CASSLLPLWGEGNQPQHF. CDR3 coding DNA: TGTGCCAGCAGCTTACTACCATTGTGGGGGGAAGGGAATCAGCCCCAGCATTTT. This chain joins TRBV7-2 and TRBJ1-5; maybe TRBD1 (5 bases). Germline CDR1 and CDR2: SGHTA and FQGNSA. Trimming removed 2 bases at V and 4 bases at J, with 21 bases between. This CDR3 is built from 18 residues.

This rearrangement joins TRBV4-3 to TRBJ1-6, with a tentative D call TRBD1 (6 bases). The CDR3 is 14 amino acids. With 4 bases removed from V and 10 bases from J, the gap between germline ends came to 14 bases. Germline V gene lookup returns CDR1 LGHNA and CDR2 YSLEER. The CDR3 loop reads CASSRRDKESPLHF. The CDR3 bases are TGCGCCAGCAGCCGAAGGGACAAGGAGTCACCCCTCCACTTT.

This chain uses TRBV28 with TRBJ1-5, with D uncertain. Germline V gives CDR1 MDHEN, CDR2 SYDVKM. V was shortened by 2 bases and J by 4 bases, with 9 bases between the two germline ends. This CDR3 has 14 amino acids. This CDR3 reads CASSLPSINQPQHF. CDR3 coding DNA: TGTGCCAGCAGTTTACCAAGCATTAATCAGCCCCAGCATTTT.

The genes are TRBV2 and TRBJ1-5; D ambiguous. The V end lost 2 bases, the J end lost 1 base, and 6 bases lay between the germline ends. The CDR3 has 14 amino acids. Germline V lookup: CDR1 SNHLY, CDR2 FYNNEI. CDR3 sequence: CASSERRSNQPQHF. The CDR3 region has the DNA TGTGCCAGCAGTGAACGCAGGAGCAATCAGCCCCAGCATTTT.

This chain connects TRBV18 to TRBJ2-3; D is perhaps TRBD2 (5 bases). The CDR3 has 16 amino acids. The V end lost 0 bases, the J end lost 4 bases, and 14 bases lay between the germline ends. CDR1 is KGHSH and CDR2 is LQKENI in the germline V gene. CDR3: CASSPPGTVRADTQYF. The DNA of the CDR3 is TGTGCCAGCTCACCACCGGGAACAGTGAGGGCAGATACGCAGTATTTT.

The gene calls are TRBV3-1 (or the pseudogene TRBV3-2) and TRBJ2-7; TRBD2 matches 10 bases. Germline-derived CDR1 and CDR2 are LGHDT and YNNKEL (reference sequence). The V gene end was trimmed by 4 bases and the J gene end by 5 bases; junction bases not matched to a gene: 14. This CDR3 comprises 17 residues. The CDR3 sequence: CASSPGYASGSFDEQYF. The CDR3 DNA is TGTGCCAGCAGCCCCGGATACGCTAGCGGGAGTTTCGACGAGCAGTACTTC.